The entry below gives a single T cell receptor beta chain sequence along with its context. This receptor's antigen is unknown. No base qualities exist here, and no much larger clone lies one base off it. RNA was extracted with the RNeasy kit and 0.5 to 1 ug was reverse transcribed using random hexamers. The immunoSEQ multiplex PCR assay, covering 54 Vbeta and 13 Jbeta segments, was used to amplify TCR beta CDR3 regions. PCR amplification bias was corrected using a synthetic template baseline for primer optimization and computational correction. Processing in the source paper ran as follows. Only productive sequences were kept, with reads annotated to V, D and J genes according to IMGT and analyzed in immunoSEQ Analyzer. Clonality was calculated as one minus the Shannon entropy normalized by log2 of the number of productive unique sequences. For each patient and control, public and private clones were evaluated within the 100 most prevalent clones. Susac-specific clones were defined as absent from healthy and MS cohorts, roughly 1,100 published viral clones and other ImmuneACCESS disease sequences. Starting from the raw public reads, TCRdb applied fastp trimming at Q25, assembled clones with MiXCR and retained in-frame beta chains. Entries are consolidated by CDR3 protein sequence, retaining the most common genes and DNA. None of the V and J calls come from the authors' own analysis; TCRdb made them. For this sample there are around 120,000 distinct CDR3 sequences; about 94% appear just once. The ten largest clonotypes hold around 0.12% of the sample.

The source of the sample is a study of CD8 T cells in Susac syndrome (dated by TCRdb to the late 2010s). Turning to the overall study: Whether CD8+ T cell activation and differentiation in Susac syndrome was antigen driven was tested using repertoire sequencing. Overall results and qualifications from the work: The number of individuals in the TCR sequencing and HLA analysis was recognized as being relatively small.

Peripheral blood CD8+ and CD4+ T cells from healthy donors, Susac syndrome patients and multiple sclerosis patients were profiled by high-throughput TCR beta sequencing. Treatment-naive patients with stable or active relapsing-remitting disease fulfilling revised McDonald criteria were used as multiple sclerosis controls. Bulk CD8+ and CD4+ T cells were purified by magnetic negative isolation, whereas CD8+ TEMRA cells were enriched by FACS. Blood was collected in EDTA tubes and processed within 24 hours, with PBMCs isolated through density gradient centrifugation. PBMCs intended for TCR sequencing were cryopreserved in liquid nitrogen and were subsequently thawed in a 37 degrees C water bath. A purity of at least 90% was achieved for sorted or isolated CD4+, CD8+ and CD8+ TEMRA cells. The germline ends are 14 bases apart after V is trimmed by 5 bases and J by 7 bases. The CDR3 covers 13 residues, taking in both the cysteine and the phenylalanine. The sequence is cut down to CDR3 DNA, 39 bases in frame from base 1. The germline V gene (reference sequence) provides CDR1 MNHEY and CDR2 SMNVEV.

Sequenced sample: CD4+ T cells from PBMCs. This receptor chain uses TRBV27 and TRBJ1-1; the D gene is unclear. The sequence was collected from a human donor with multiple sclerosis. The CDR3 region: CASSPGRPREAFF. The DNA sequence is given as TGTGCCAGCAGTCCGGGCAGACCCCGTGAAGCTTTCTTT.